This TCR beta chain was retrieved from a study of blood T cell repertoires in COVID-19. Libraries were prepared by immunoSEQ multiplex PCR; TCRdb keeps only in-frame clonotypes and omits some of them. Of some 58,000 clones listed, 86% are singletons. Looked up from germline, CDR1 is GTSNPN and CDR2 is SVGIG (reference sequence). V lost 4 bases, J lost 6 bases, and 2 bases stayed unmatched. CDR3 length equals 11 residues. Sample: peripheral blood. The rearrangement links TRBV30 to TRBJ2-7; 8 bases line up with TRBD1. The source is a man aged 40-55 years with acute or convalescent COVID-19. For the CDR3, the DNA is TGTGCCTGGAAAGGACAGGGCGAGCAGTACTTC. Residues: CAWKGQGEQYF.